This T cell receptor beta chain was documented in a study of vaccination effects on CD4 cells after COVID-19. Study context: Samples were taken post-vaccine, and their median timing was 72 days after the second dose.

A word on this clone: Its cognate antigen is unknown.

The repertoire was sequenced with immunoSEQ multiplex PCR; TCRdb's copy has only in-frame clones and lacks some. The sample records 67,000 or so clones, approximately 81% being singletons. Under the ViraFEST assay, PBMC were stimulated with viral peptide pools so that antigen-specific CD4+ T cells expanded. Sequencing was performed afterwards. At the end of more than 8 days of culture, CD4+ T cells were isolated. Either the mRNA-1273 or the BNT162b2 vaccine was given to participants as two doses. The study, taken as a whole, reports: Only a single clone (1 of 255 vaccine-induced clones in healthy vaccinees) cross-reacted with common cold coronaviruses. Marked clonal contraction was seen in infection- and vaccine-induced clones late after vaccination.

The sequencing here drew on CD4+ T cells from PBMCs cultured with HCoV-229E spike peptides, taken after COVID-19 vaccination. The receptor's source is a human donor who received a COVID-19 vaccine.

The CDR3 nucleotides are TGTGCCAGCAGCCGGGGACTAGCGAGCACAGATACGCAGTATTTT. Its protein product is CASSRGLASTDTQYF. The chain couples TRBV7-2 to TRBJ2-3; 10 bases match TRBD2. The CDR3 spans 15 residues. CDR1 SGHTA and CDR2 FQGNSA come from the germline V gene. The ends lost 5 bases at V and 0 bases at J; junction bases unmatched: 2.